This TCR beta chain comes out of a study of shared clonotypes between healthy human individuals. The donors were adults (healthy and HIV-negative) with no recent acute infections or vaccinations. A remark on this clone: The antigen is undetermined.

V gave up 5 bases and J gave up 4 bases; unmatched junction bases: 7. The CDR3 totals 14 residues. The germline V gene has CDR1 SGHTA and CDR2 FQGNSA. Assay runs were performed at deep level. Splitting of each subset's genomic DNA was done evenly across several immunoSEQ plates. The data were produced by immunoSEQ multiplex PCR, yet TCRdb's version contains in-frame clones alone and is incomplete. The sample has some 2,100,000 clones, 95% seen once. The study, taken as a whole, reports: Collection of samples was limited to blood; tissue repertoires likely differ.

The sequence came from a man aged 18 to 30 in good health. The rearrangement links TRBV7-2 to TRBJ1-1, with 7 bases matching TRBD1. Sequencing was performed on naive CD4+ T cells sorted from blood. Noted subset: CD45RA+ positively selected. This chain's CDR3 is CASSAQGSVTEAFF. The CDR3, as DNA: TGTGCCAGCAGCGCACAGGGGTCCGTCACTGAAGCTTTCTTT. The full variable domain, with the rest looked up from reference TRBV7-2 and TRBJ1-1, is GAGVSQSPSNKVTEKGKDVELRCDPISGHTALYWYRQSLGQGLEFLIYFQGNSAPDKSGLPSDRFSAERTGGSVSTLTIQRTQQEDSAVYLCASSAQGSVTEAFFGQGTRLTVV.